The T cell receptor beta chain under discussion was sequenced for a study of T cell changes during pregnancy in multiple sclerosis. Germline CDR1 reads GTSNPN; CDR2 reads SVGIG (reference sequence). V lost 1 base and J 2 bases, leaving 11 bases between the germline ends. The CDR3 loop spans 14 amino acids. Clones were sequenced by immunoSEQ multiplex PCR, and TCRdb holds only the in-frame ones, with some missing. The sample yields about 53,000 clones, about 90% seen once. The material was CD4+ T cells from peripheral blood mononuclear cells, obtained in the third trimester of pregnancy. The chain combines TRBV30 with TRBJ2-5, with D perhaps matching TRBD2 (5 bases). The sequence came from a female donor with multiple sclerosis, enrolled in a pregnancy study. This CDR3 is CAWSAKTIQETQYF. For the CDR3, the DNA is TGTGCCTGGAGTGCCAAGACTATACAAGAGACCCAGTACTTC.